These 10 T cell receptor beta chains were all obtained from the same sample, sequenced in a study of early T cells in non-severe SARS-CoV-2 infection (dated by TCRdb to 2020 to 2023). The library was produced with 5' RACE. Instrument used: NextSeq 500. TCRdb trimmed the raw reads at Q25, called clones with MiXCR and kept productive beta chains. Rows matching on CDR3 protein sequence are summarized as one entry with the most common DNA and genes. This sample lists more than 65,000 distinct CDR3 sequences; more than 10% were detected once. The ten top clones hold 3.9% of the sample. Input material: whole blood. These receptors all come from an adult who was a healthcare worker with PCR-confirmed SARS-CoV-2 infection or an uninfected control (not recorded which).

The chain couples TRBV4-2 to TRBJ2-7; a weak D match, TRBD2 (5 bases). Germline CDR1 and CDR2: LGHNA and YNFKEQ. V gave up 4 bases and J gave up 6 bases, with 22 bases separating them. This CDR3 spans 16 amino acids. CDR3 in DNA: TGTGCCAGCAGCCCTTCCGGGCGAGCGGTCGAGGGCGAGCAGTACTTC. It codes for CASSPSGRAVEGEQYF.

This clonotype appeared many times. V is TRBV7-3 and J is TRBJ2-3; TRBD2 agrees at 9 bases. The CDR3 contains 16 residues. The trim removed 5 bases at V and 0 bases at J, leaving 6 bases unmatched. The germline CDR1 and CDR2 sequences are SGHTA and FQGTGA. CDR3 bases: TGTGCCAGCAGCCATAGCGGGAGCACCAGCACAGATACGCAGTATTTT. Residues: CASSHSGSTSTDTQYF.

The chain recombines TRBV5-1 with TRBJ2-7; TRBD2 aligns across 7 bases. The germline CDR1 and CDR2 sequences are SGHRS and YFSETQ. The CDR3 is 12 amino acids. V shed 0 bases and J 9 bases; nucleotides not matched to a gene: 3. The CDR3 reads CASSLVGEGQYF. As DNA, the CDR3 is TGCGCCAGCAGCTTGGTTGGGGAGGGGCAGTACTTC. Looking up the rest from reference TRBV5-1 and TRBJ2-7 gives the full variable domain: KAGVTQTPRYLIKTRGQQVTLSCSPISGHRSVSWYQQTPGQGLQFLFEYFSETQRNKGNFPGRFSGRQFSNSRSEMNVSTLELGDSALYLCASSLVGEGQYFGPGTRLTVT.

This clonotype was seen repeatedly, ten times or more. The chain employs TRBV12-3 or TRBV12-4 and TRBJ1-1; D possibly corresponds to TRBD1 (5 bases). The V gene lost 3 bases and the J gene lost 4 bases, with 15 bases spanning the gap. CDR3 size: 15 residues. In DNA form, the CDR3 reads TGTGCCAGCAGTTTCCCGATGGGGGGTGTCACTGAAGCTTTCTTT. Translation: CASSFPMGGVTEAFF.

This clonotype showed up just a few times. The V call is TRBV20-1, the J call TRBJ2-7; TRBD2 is a possible D gene (6 bases). Germline CDR1 reads DFQATT; CDR2 reads SNEGSKA (reference sequence). V was pared by 3 bases and J by 2 bases, with 14 bases between. CDR3 length: 14 amino acids. The CDR3 bases are TGCAGTGCTAGCGTTTTTGGCGGGACCTACGAGCAGTACTTC. This encodes CSASVFGGTYEQYF.

This clonotype was observed at least ten times. The V and J genes are TRBV6-5 and TRBJ1-2, with TRBD1 identical over 7 bases. Germline V gene lookup returns CDR1 MNHEY and CDR2 SVGAGI. The CDR3 is 14 amino acids. Germline trimming cut 6 bases from V and 2 bases from J; bases unmatched to any gene: 6. The CDR3 here is CASSYRGGNYGYTF. DNA of the CDR3: TGTGCCAGCAGCTACAGGGGAGGCAACTATGGCTACACCTTC.

Worth noting for this clonotype: A read error may be the cause here, since a much bigger clone is one base away. This chain joins TRBV5-1 and TRBJ2-3, with D perhaps TRBD2 (5 bases). Germline-derived CDR1 and CDR2 are SGHRS and YFSETQ. The CDR3 is made up of 13 amino acids. The CDR3 coding sequence is TGCACCAGCAGCCCGAGGAGCGGTGATACGCAGTATTTT. This codes for CTSSPRSGDTQYF.

The chain uses TRBV7-3 and TRBJ2-1, with 16 bases lining up with TRBD2. J lost 4 bases, V lost 4 bases, and 7 bases had no gene match. The CDR3 runs 18 residues. The V gene's germline CDR1 is SGHTA and CDR2 FQGTGA. The CDR3 sequence is CASSSAGTSGRAYNEQFF. As DNA, the CDR3 is TGTGCCAGCAGCTCCGCCGGGACTAGCGGGAGGGCGTACAATGAGCAGTTCTTC.

The chain combines TRBV7-9 with TRBJ2-3; D call uncertain. CDR1 and CDR2 from the germline V gene are SEHNR and FQNEAQ (reference sequence). Trimming left V 5 bases short and J 0 bases short, with 9 bases between. This CDR3 has 14 residues. CDR3 nucleotide sequence: TGTGCCAGCAGCCCGGACCTGAGCACAGATACGCAGTATTTT. It translates to CASSPDLSTDTQYF.

V gene TRBV30 combines with J gene TRBJ1-1; D is undetermined. Germline V gene data show CDR1 as GTSNPN and CDR2 as SVGIG (reference sequence). The CDR3 contains 11 residues. The germline V and J ends were trimmed by 4 bases and 7 bases, with 10 bases remaining between them. The CDR3 protein is CAWTPQSEAFF. In DNA, the CDR3 is TGTGCCTGGACCCCCCAAAGTGAAGCTTTCTTT.